Below are 32 T cell receptor beta chains sequenced from a single sample in a study of shared T cell receptors in the human thymus (dated by TCRdb to the early 2020s). Library construction relied on the immunoSEQ multiplex PCR assay. Held by TCRdb, this immuneACCESS table contains in-frame sequences only and omits some clones. Under half of the omission traces to an unresolved V gene where checked; the cause of the rest is unknown. This sample comprises hundreds of thousands of clones, approximately 89% of them detected only once. The top ten clones comprise approximately 0.0097% of the sample. The sample was also linked to a second study, of human thymus T cells.

The material sequenced was thymocytes. These receptors all come from a boy in the first two years of life with a congenital heart defect. Donor details come from another sample of the same person, matched by shared clones.

In this sample, this clone turned up a few times. The genes are TRBV5-4 and TRBJ1-1; TRBD1 might be the D (5 bases). Trimming left V 0 bases short and J 8 bases short, with 8 bases between. Per the germline V gene, CDR1 is SGHNT and CDR2 is YYREEE (reference sequence). The CDR3 totals 12 residues. The CDR3 bases are TGTGCCAGCAGCTTGGACAGGATGGAAGCTTTCTTT. Protein product: CASSLDRMEAFF.

The chain combines TRBV5-1 with TRBJ2-7; 8 bases match TRBD1. The junction had 7 bases not matched to a gene; V was cut back by 3 bases and J by 2 bases. Germline lookup yields CDR1 SGHRS and CDR2 YFSETQ. This CDR3 has 15 amino acids. In DNA form, the CDR3 reads TGCGCCAGCAGCTGGTCGGACAGGGACGCCTACGAGCAGTACTTC. Translating it yields CASSWSDRDAYEQYF.

To note about this clone: Compared with germline, one end of the junction differs, possibly owing to a read error. Other DNA sequences within the sample encode an identical CDR3. The V gene is TRBV28, the J gene TRBJ1-6; D not resolved. This CDR3 has 16 amino acids. CDR1 is MDHEN and CDR2 is SYDVKM in the germline V gene. This chain's CDR3 is CASSLCRRGRDSPLHF. For the CDR3, the DNA is TGTGCCAGCAGTTTATGCAGGAGAGGGAGGGATTCCCCCCTCCACTTT.

The gene calls are TRBV1 and TRBJ2-3; no check of the table's D call, TRBD2, against the DNA was made. TRBV1 is assigned pseudogene status. The CDR3 is 18 residues long. The CDR3 spells CTSSQEAGGPNEADTQYF. CDR3 sequence (DNA): TGCACCAGCAGCCAAGAGGCGGGGGGGCCTAACGAGGCAGATACGCAGTATTTT.

V and J are TRBV27 and TRBJ2-2; D is unresolved. This CDR3 has 13 residues. In germline, CDR1 is MNHEY, CDR2 SMNVEV (reference sequence). The V gene lost 7 bases and the J gene lost 1 base, with 7 bases spanning the gap. CDR3 in DNA: TGTGCCAGCAAGAGGCTGAACACCGGGGAGCTGTTTTTT. The encoded protein is CASKRLNTGELFF.

This chain links TRBV7-9 with TRBJ2-5; TRBD1 matches 9 bases. The germline CDR1 and CDR2 sequences are SEHNR and FQNEAQ (reference sequence). Trimming took 1 base from V and 5 from J; bases not matched to a gene: 5. The CDR3 totals 15 residues. The CDR3, as DNA: TGTGCCAGCAGCTTAGACACAGGGGGCAAGGAGACCCAGTACTTC. This encodes CASSLDTGGKETQYF.

The V call is TRBV11-2, the J call TRBJ1-1; TRBD1 matches 7 bases. The CDR3 loop spans 14 amino acids. Germline V gives CDR1 SGHAT, CDR2 FQNNGV. V gave up 4 bases and J gave up 1 base; unmatched junction bases: 3. CDR3 bases: TGTGCCAGCAGCTCGACAGGGACGAACACTGAAGCTTTCTTT. It translates to CASSSTGTNTEAFF.

The CDR3 sequence is CASSPQGGSAFF. In DNA form, the CDR3 reads TGTGCCAGCAGCCCCCAGGGGGGTTCCGCTTTCTTT. The V call is TRBV11-2, the J call TRBJ1-1, with TRBD1 matching over 7 bases. The germline V gene encodes CDR1 SGHAT and CDR2 FQNNGV. The CDR3 sequence is 12 residues long. J was trimmed by 11 bases and V by 5 bases; bases with no gene match: 8. Full variable domain (rest looked up from reference TRBV11-2 and TRBJ1-1): EAGVAQSPRYKIIEKRQSVAFWCNPISGHATLYWYQQILGQGPKLLIQFQNNGVVDDSQLPKDRFSAERLKGVDSTLKIQPAKLEDSAVYLCASSPQGGSAFFGQGTRLTVV.

This clone was seen once. This chain connects TRBV15 to TRBJ2-7, with 7 bases identical to TRBD1. The J segment lost 4 bases and the V segment lost 5 bases, leaving 5 bases of the junction unmatched. CDR3 length equals 13 residues. CDR1 is LNHNV and CDR2 is YYDKDF in the germline V gene (reference sequence). This chain's CDR3 is CATSPDRDYEQYF. CDR3 in DNA: TGTGCCACCAGCCCCGACAGGGATTACGAGCAGTACTTC.

This chain joins TRBV5-5 and TRBJ1-6; 7 bases are a match to TRBD1. From germline, CDR1 is SGHKS and CDR2 YYEKEE (reference sequence). J was trimmed by 8 bases and V by 1 base; bases with no gene match: 12. The length of the CDR3 is 17 residues. CDR3 amino acids: CASSLNVVGTEDSPLHF. The CDR3, as DNA: TGTGCCAGCAGCTTGAACGTAGTGGGGACAGAAGATTCACCCCTCCACTTT. The full variable domain, with the rest looked up from reference TRBV5-5 and TRBJ1-6, is DAGVTQSPTHLIKTRGQQVTLRCSPISGHKSVSWYQQVLGQGPQFIFQYYEKEERGRGNFPDRFSARQFPNYSSELNVNALLLGDSALYLCASSLNVVGTEDSPLHFGNGTRLTVT.

This clone was detected only a few times. J is TRBJ1-2 and V is TRBV2; D gene unclear. Germline V lookup: CDR1 SNHLY, CDR2 FYNNEI. The CDR3 runs to 14 residues. V lost 6 bases to trimming and J lost 4 bases, with 15 bases between them. The CDR3 spells CASRISTPTYGYTF. CDR3 coding DNA: TGTGCCAGCAGAATCAGTACCCCCACCTATGGCTACACCTTC. Drawing the rest from reference TRBV2 and TRBJ1-2, the complete variable domain is EPEVTQTPSHQVTQMGQEVILRCVPISNHLYFYWYRQILGQKVEFLVSFYNNEISEKSEIFDDQFSVERPDGSNFTLKIRSTKLEDSAMYFCASRISTPTYGYTFGSGTRLTVV.

CDR3 sequence reads: CASSRGGRINEKLFF. The CDR3 region has the DNA TGTGCCAGCAGCCGAGGTGGCAGAATTAATGAAAAACTGTTTTTT. This chain links TRBV16 with TRBJ1-4; D is uncertain. CDR1 and CDR2 from the germline V gene are KGHSY and FQNENV. The CDR3 spans 15 residues. Trimming stripped 4 bases from V and 4 bases from J, with 13 bases between. The whole variable domain, remainder taken from reference TRBV16 and TRBJ1-4, is GEEVAQTPKHLVRGEGQKAKLYCAPIKGHSYVFWYQQVLKNEFKFLISFQNENVFDETGMPKERFSAKCLPNSPCSLEIQATKLEDSAVYFCASSRGGRINEKLFFGSGTQLSVL.

This chain joins TRBV12-5 and TRBJ2-5; D possibly corresponds to TRBD1 (6 bases). There are 16 residues in the CDR3. Trimming shortened V by 2 bases and J by 5 bases, and 18 bases separated the two germline ends. CDR1 LGHNT and CDR2 FRNRAP come from the germline V gene. CDR3 DNA: TGTGCTAGTGGTTTGACCGATTCGGACAGTCGGGAGACCCAGTACTTC. Encoded protein: CASGLTDSDSRETQYF.

V usage is TRBV30 and J usage is TRBJ2-1; the match to TRBD1 covers 10 bases. The germline CDR1 and CDR2 sequences are GTSNPN and SVGIG (reference sequence). The V and J ends lost 2 bases and 10 bases, in that order; junction bases with no gene match: 14. This CDR3 comprises 16 residues. CDR3 sequence (DNA): TGTGCCTGGAGTATTTTATGGGGGACAGGGGTACGGGAGCAGTTCTTC. It is translated as CAWSILWGTGVREQFF.

The rearrangement joins TRBV9 to TRBJ1-5; D gene ambiguous. CDR1 is SGDLS and CDR2 is YYNGEE in the germline V gene. The CDR3 covers 15 residues. The ends were cut back, 2 bases at V and 3 bases at J, with 12 bases in the middle. CDR3 bases: TGTGCCAGCAGCGTTCAAACACGCCTCAATCAGCCCCAGCATTTT. As protein: CASSVQTRLNQPQHF.

The chain combines TRBV4-1 with TRBJ2-7, with D possibly matching TRBD1 (5 bases). Germline V gives CDR1 MGHRA, CDR2 YSYEKL. The CDR3 is 17 residues long. V lost 1 base and J lost 5, with 21 bases in between. CDR3 DNA: TGCGCCAGCAGCCAAGCCGGCAGGGATATAACTCGCGACGAGCAGTACTTC. Protein sequence: CASSQAGRDITRDEQYF.

The rearrangement links TRBV10-3 to TRBJ1-5; TRBD1 matches 7 bases. With V trimmed by 3 bases and J by 4 bases, 6 bases remained unmatched. The CDR3 extends over 15 amino acids. Germline CDR1 reads ENHRY; CDR2 reads SYGVKD. This CDR3 is CAISEQGNKNQPQHF. The CDR3, as DNA: TGTGCCATCAGTGAACAGGGGAATAAGAATCAGCCCCAGCATTTT.

The chain links TRBV4-1 to TRBJ2-7; TRBD2 might be the D (5 bases). This CDR3 is 19 amino acids long. V was cut by 1 base and J by 1 base, with 23 bases left in between. CDR1 is MGHRA and CDR2 is YSYEKL in the germline V gene. The DNA for the CDR3 is TGCGCCAGCAGCCAAGGAGGATTGGGTGGTAGCGAAAATTCCTACGAGCAGTACTTC. As protein: CASSQGGLGGSENSYEQYF.

The chain uses TRBV9 and TRBJ2-1; tentatively, D is TRBD1 (6 bases). V lost 4 bases, J lost 3 bases, and 11 bases lay in between. This CDR3 comprises 14 residues. Looked up from germline, CDR1 is SGDLS and CDR2 is YYNGEE. Here the CDR3 reads CASSTSTGYNEQFF. CDR3 nucleotide sequence: TGTGCCAGCAGCACCTCGACAGGCTACAATGAGCAGTTCTTC.

This sequence joins TRBV6-1 and TRBJ1-5, with 9 bases that match TRBD1. The V and J ends lost 1 base and 1 base, in that order; junction bases with no gene match: 8. CDR1 and CDR2 from the germline V gene are MNHNS and SASEGT. The CDR3 spans 18 residues. This chain's CDR3 is CASSEGTGATGSNQPQHF. The CDR3 DNA follows: TGTGCCAGCAGTGAAGGGACAGGGGCTACGGGGAGCAATCAGCCCCAGCATTTT.

The chain employs TRBV11-2 and TRBJ2-1; a weak D match, TRBD1 (5 bases). The V and J ends lost 5 bases and 0 bases respectively, with 14 bases between them. This CDR3 comprises 16 residues. The germline CDR1 and CDR2 sequences are SGHAT and FQNNGV. DNA of the CDR3: TGTGCCAGCAGCCCCCTGACAGTCCCCTCCTACAATGAGCAGTTCTTC. It is translated as CASSPLTVPSYNEQFF.

The V and J genes are TRBV18 and TRBJ2-1; D is possibly TRBD2 (6 bases). Trimming removed 2 bases at V and 7 bases at J, with 15 bases between. There are 15 residues in the CDR3. The germline CDR1 and CDR2 sequences are KGHSH and LQKENI. In DNA form, the CDR3 reads TGTGCCAGCTCACCAGGGGTTAGCGGATCAAATGAGCAGTTCTTC. Translated: CASSPGVSGSNEQFF.

V and J are TRBV6-1 and TRBJ2-7; D not resolved. The V gene's germline CDR1 is MNHNS and CDR2 SASEGT. The CDR3 consists of 11 residues. The V end lost 3 bases, the J end lost 6 bases, and 6 bases lay between the germline ends. CDR3 DNA: TGTGCCAGCAGTGATCTAAGCGAGCAGTACTTC. Amino acids: CASSDLSEQYF.

Regarding this clone: Its ends do not fully match the called genes, so a read error is possible. The chain employs TRBV2 and TRBJ2-1; the match to TRBD2 covers 7 bases. Per the germline V gene, CDR1 is SNHLY and CDR2 is FYNNEI. This CDR3 is built from 11 residues. The CDR3 DNA is TGTGCCAGTAGTGGGAGGGATGAGCAGTTCTTC. It is translated as CASSGRDEQFF.

The V and J genes are TRBV28 and TRBJ2-7; TRBD1 matches 7 bases. Germline values: CDR1 MDHEN, CDR2 SYDVKM. The length of the CDR3 is 16 residues. V lost 6 bases and J lost 0; bases outside the gene matches: 11. DNA of the CDR3: TGTGCCAGCAGAAGACAGGGAACGATAAGCTCCTACGAGCAGTACTTC. Its protein is CASRRQGTISSYEQYF.

This chain joins TRBV5-8 and TRBJ1-5; 8 positions match TRBD1. This CDR3 has 15 amino acids. CDR1 SGHTS and CDR2 YDEGEE come from the germline V gene. V lost 4 bases, J lost 4 bases, and 7 bases stayed unmatched. CDR3 coding DNA: TGTGCCAGCAGCAAGCGGACAGGGCCTAATCAGCCCCAGCATTTT. Translating gives CASSKRTGPNQPQHF.

This clone has only a few counts. This rearrangement joins TRBV4-3 to TRBJ2-2, with 7 bases aligning to TRBD1. From germline, CDR1 is LGHNA and CDR2 YSLEER. Trimming cost V 4 bases and J 5 bases; bases outside gene matches: 4. The CDR3 is 14 residues long. The CDR3 region has the DNA TGCGCCAGCAGCCTCGACAGGGTAACCGGGGAGCTGTTTTTT. Translated, it gives CASSLDRVTGELFF.

This clone has a single count. The rearrangement uses TRBV28 and TRBJ2-7; D is possibly TRBD1 (5 bases). Germline CDR1 is MDHEN and CDR2 is SYDVKM. V was shortened by 2 bases and J by 5 bases, with 10 bases between the two germline ends. CDR3 size: 13 residues. In DNA, the CDR3 is TGTGCCAGCAGTTTACGCAGGGTCCACGAGCAGTACTTC. It translates to CASSLRRVHEQYF.

The chain couples TRBV6-5 to TRBJ1-4, with D possibly TRBD1 on 6 matching bases. CDR3 length equals 13 residues. V gave up 8 bases and J gave up 5 bases, with 12 bases separating them. The germline CDR1 and CDR2 sequences are MNHEY and SVGAGI. The CDR3: CASAGTRNEKLFF. Here the CDR3 DNA reads TGTGCCAGCGCAGGGACACGCAATGAAAAACTGTTTTTT.

This clone occurred once. V is TRBV18 and J is TRBJ2-1; D may be TRBD1 (5 bases). V dropped 4 bases and J dropped 7 bases, with 11 bases sitting between them. Germline V gives CDR1 KGHSH, CDR2 LQKENI. CDR3 length: 13 amino acids. The CDR3 loop is CASSLGPGNEQFF. The DNA for the CDR3 is TGTGCCAGCTCACTCGGCCCAGGGAATGAGCAGTTCTTC.

The J gene is TRBJ2-1, the V gene TRBV15, with 10 nucleotides matching TRBD1. With V trimmed by 5 bases and J by 8 bases, 6 bases remained unmatched. Per the germline V gene, CDR1 is LNHNV and CDR2 is YYDKDF (reference sequence). The CDR3 length is 14 residues. CDR3 coding DNA: TGTGCCACCAGCCGGCCCGGACAGGGGGATGAGCAGTTCTTC. Amino acid sequence: CATSRPGQGDEQFF.

The chain links TRBV4-3 to TRBJ1-1; D is undetermined. The CDR3 totals 18 residues. Germline CDR1 reads LGHNA; CDR2 reads YSLEER. V lost 0 bases to trimming and J lost 0 bases, with 17 bases between them. Written as DNA, the CDR3 is TGCGCCAGCAGCCAAGATCGAAAGGAGCGCAAAATGAACACTGAAGCTTTCTTT. This sequence encodes CASSQDRKERKMNTEAFF.